Listed below are T cell receptor beta chains from one sample, sequenced in a study of PD-1 blockade in mismatch repair-deficient tumors. Assay used: immunoSEQ multiplex PCR; TCRdb lists only in-frame clones, some missing. The table records 50,000 or so clones, 77% of them present only once. The sequences come from PBMCs, collected before pembrolizumab treatment. The receptor set was obtained from an adult with mismatch repair-deficient cancer. Each CDR3 is given with its conserved first and last residue. Fields, in order: J gene, D gene, clone size, V gene, CDR3 protein, CDR3 DNA. The D gene is left open where the match is weak. Only part of the rows carry a size: once, few, many, or a class if the clone is expanded.

J gene: TRBJ1-1
D gene: NA
clone size: NA
V gene: TRBV7-9
CDR3 protein: CASSRGSGEAFF
CDR3 DNA: TGTGCCAGCAGCAGAGGGTCGGGGGAAGCTTTCTTT

J gene: TRBJ2-3
D gene: TRBD1
clone size: NA
V gene: TRBV6-4
CDR3 protein: CASRPSGGHTDTQYF
CDR3 DNA: TGTGCCAGCAGACCGTCAGGGGGCCACACAGATACGCAGTATTTT

J gene: TRBJ2-3
D gene: TRBD1
clone size: NA
V gene: TRBV25-1
CDR3 protein: CASRDRNTDTQYF
CDR3 DNA: TGTGCCAGCAGGGACAGGAACACAGATACGCAGTATTTT

J gene: TRBJ2-7
D gene: NA
clone size: NA
V gene: TRBV11-2
CDR3 protein: CASSLVSSYEQYF
CDR3 DNA: TGTGCCAGCAGCTTGGTGAGCTCCTACGAGCAGTACTTC

J gene: TRBJ2-1
D gene: NA
clone size: NA
V gene: TRBV19
CDR3 protein: CASTPGHRPYNEQFF
CDR3 DNA: TGTGCCAGTACTCCGGGACACCGGCCCTACAATGAGCAGTTCTTC

J gene: TRBJ2-1
D gene: TRBD2
clone size: NA
V gene: TRBV7-8
CDR3 protein: CASSLGTSGRSSYNEQFF
CDR3 DNA: TGTGCCAGCAGCTTAGGCACTAGCGGGAGAAGCTCCTACAATGAGCAGTTCTTC

J gene: TRBJ1-3
D gene: NA
clone size: NA
V gene: TRBV12-5
CDR3 protein: CASGLGRDSGNTIYF
CDR3 DNA: TGTGCTAGTGGTTTAGGCAGGGATTCTGGAAACACCATATATTTT

J gene: TRBJ1-2
D gene: TRBD1
clone size: once
V gene: TRBV18
CDR3 protein: CASSPGQGVRDYGYTF
CDR3 DNA: TGTGCCAGCTCACCCGGACAGGGGGTGAGGGACTATGGCTACACCTTC

J gene: TRBJ2-5
D gene: TRBD2
clone size: NA
V gene: TRBV30
CDR3 protein: CAWERGGRQETQYF
CDR3 DNA: TGTGCCTGGGAGAGGGGCGGGAGGCAAGAGACCCAGTACTTC

J gene: TRBJ2-1
D gene: TRBD2
clone size: NA
V gene: TRBV7-9
CDR3 protein: CASSWRGYNEQFF
CDR3 DNA: TGTGCCAGCAGCTGGCGGGGGTACAATGAGCAGTTCTTC

J gene: TRBJ2-5
D gene: TRBD1
clone size: NA
V gene: TRBV5-1
CDR3 protein: CASSLGGQWGEQETQYF
CDR3 DNA: TGCGCCAGCAGCTTGGGGGGACAGTGGGGAGAACAAGAGACCCAGTACTTC

J gene: TRBJ1-2
D gene: NA
clone size: NA
V gene: TRBV5-1
CDR3 protein: CASSLAGELRGKDYGYTF
CDR3 DNA: TGCGCCAGCAGCTTGGCCGGGGAGCTAAGGGGCAAGGACTATGGCTACACCTTC

J gene: TRBJ1-2
D gene: NA
clone size: NA
V gene: TRBV19
CDR3 protein: CASSITGTRGKEDGYTF
CDR3 DNA: TGTGCCAGTAGTATCACCGGGACACGGGGCAAGGAAGATGGCTACACCTTC

J gene: TRBJ2-3
D gene: TRBD2
clone size: NA
V gene: TRBV4-2
CDR3 protein: CASSQATSGRIPDTQYF
CDR3 DNA: TGTGCCAGCAGCCAGGCGACTAGCGGGAGGATACCAGATACGCAGTATTTT

J gene: TRBJ2-1
D gene: TRBD2
clone size: NA
V gene: TRBV7-2
CDR3 protein: CASKETSGPRGQFF
CDR3 DNA: TGTGCCAGCAAAGAGACTAGCGGACCTAGAGGGCAGTTCTTC

J gene: TRBJ1-3
D gene: NA
clone size: NA
V gene: TRBV18
CDR3 protein: CASSEPGQTSGNTIYF
CDR3 DNA: TGTGCCAGCTCAGAACCCGGACAGACCTCTGGAAACACCATATATTTT

J gene: TRBJ2-1
D gene: TRBD1
clone size: NA
V gene: TRBV10-3
CDR3 protein: CAIAGQGNNEQFF
CDR3 DNA: TGTGCCATCGCGGGACAGGGTAACAATGAGCAGTTCTTC

J gene: TRBJ2-3
D gene: NA
clone size: NA
V gene: TRBV7-9
CDR3 protein: CASSLKGTTDTQYF
CDR3 DNA: TGTGCCAGCAGCTTAAAGGGAACCACAGATACGCAGTATTTT

J gene: TRBJ2-3
D gene: NA
clone size: once
V gene: TRBV30
CDR3 protein: CAWSGRDTQYF
CDR3 DNA: TGTGCCTGGAGTGGTCGGGATACGCAGTATTTT

J gene: TRBJ2-1
D gene: NA
clone size: NA
V gene: TRBV11-2
CDR3 protein: CASSFNYGEQFF
CDR3 DNA: TGTGCCAGCAGCTTTAATTATGGTGAGCAGTTCTTC

J gene: TRBJ2-3
D gene: NA
clone size: NA
V gene: TRBV5-4
CDR3 protein: CASSAGASTDTQYF
CDR3 DNA: TGTGCCAGCAGCGCGGGTGCTAGCACAGATACGCAGTATTTT

J gene: TRBJ2-2
D gene: TRBD1
clone size: NA
V gene: TRBV7-3
CDR3 protein: CASSLGQGAGDGELFF
CDR3 DNA: TGTGCCAGCAGCTTAGGGCAGGGGGCCGGAGACGGGGAGCTGTTTTTT

J gene: TRBJ1-2
D gene: NA
clone size: once
V gene: TRBV29-1
CDR3 protein: CSVPGDYGYTF
CDR3 DNA: TGCAGCGTTCCTGGGGACTATGGCTACACCTTC